This passage covers 14 T cell receptor beta chains from one sample sequenced in a study of beta chain features in type 1 diabetes. Study results and caveats: Patients with Type 1 diabetes showed moderately but significantly shorter TCRB CDR3s in all four CD4+ subsets.

Antigen specificity for these receptors is unknown. All of the isolated RNA was reverse transcribed, so expressed TCRB transcripts were sequenced. Only in-frame clones appear in the TCRdb table, and some are missing; sequencing was by immunoSEQ multiplex PCR. Counted here are some 160,000 clones, roughly 8% occurring once; the ten biggest clones make up around 0.56%. The sample consisted of central memory CD4+ T cells from blood. Receptor source: a woman aged 18-29 years with type 1 diabetes.

The CDR3 region is CASSDPGLRSGGDNEQFF. CDR3 DNA: TGTGCCAGCAGTGATCCGGGACTTCGAAGCGGGGGGGACAATGAGCAGTTCTTC. The chain combines TRBV2 with TRBJ2-1, with TRBD2 identical over 10 bases. The CDR3 is 18 residues long. CDR1 and CDR2 (germline): SNHLY, FYNNEI. The J segment lost 5 bases and the V segment lost 3 bases, leaving 13 bases of the junction unmatched.

This clone turned up a few times. J is TRBJ2-3 and V is TRBV7-8; D gene ambiguous. The germline CDR1 and CDR2 sequences are SGHVS and FQNEAQ. The CDR3 is 14 residues long. The V and J ends lost 7 bases and 1 base respectively, with 12 bases between them. Here the CDR3 DNA reads TGTGCCAGCACCCGAGGTTTAGGCACAGATACGCAGTATTTT. Protein sequence: CASTRGLGTDTQYF. The full variable domain, rest sourced from reference TRBV7-8 and TRBJ2-3, is GAGVSQSPRYKVAKRGQDVALRCDPISGHVSLFWYQQALGQGPEFLTYFQNEAQLDKSGLPSDRFFAERPEGSVSTLKIQRTQQEDSAVYLCASTRGLGTDTQYFGPGTRLTVL.

J is TRBJ2-7 and V is TRBV7-9, with D perhaps matching TRBD2 (6 bases). The V and J ends lost 5 bases and 6 bases respectively, with 23 bases between them. From germline, CDR1 is SEHNR and CDR2 FQNEAQ (reference sequence). The CDR3 has 16 residues. CDR3 residues: CASSPISAGFVSEQYF. DNA for the CDR3: TGTGCCAGCAGCCCAATTAGCGCGGGGTTTGTGAGCGAGCAGTACTTC.

This clone was observed a handful of times. This chain links TRBV20-1 with TRBJ1-2; no reliable D call. Germline CDR1 and CDR2: DFQATT and SNEGSKA (reference sequence). This CDR3 contains 11 residues. CDR3 nucleotides: TGCAGGCCTGCAGGATTTGGTGGCTACACCTTC. Amino acid sequence: CRPAGFGGYTF.

The V and J genes are TRBV7-2 and TRBJ1-2, with D possibly matching TRBD1 (6 bases). The V gene lost 1 base and the J gene lost 7 bases, with 13 bases spanning the gap. In germline, CDR1 is SGHTA, CDR2 FQGNSA. The CDR3 covers 14 residues. As DNA, the CDR3 is TGTGCCAGCAGCTTAGAAACAGGGTGGGGTGGCTACACCTTC. Its translation is CASSLETGWGGYTF.

This clone came up a few times. The chain joins TRBV5-4 to TRBJ1-2; D gene unclear. The CDR3 covers 12 residues. V was cut by 0 bases and J by 6 bases, with 6 bases left in between. The germline V gene encodes CDR1 SGHNT and CDR2 YYREEE (reference sequence). The CDR3 loop is CASSLATDGYTF. Written as DNA, the CDR3 is TGTGCCAGCAGCTTGGCTACAGATGGCTACACCTTC.

This clone has more than one count but fewer than ten. The V gene is TRBV14, the J gene TRBJ2-3, with 7 bases aligning to TRBD2. This CDR3 has 14 residues. The V segment lost 5 bases and the J segment 7 bases; nucleotides outside the gene matches: 9. The germline V gene has CDR1 SGHDN and CDR2 FVKESK. The CDR3 region is CASSATSAYNTQYF. The CDR3 region has the DNA TGTGCCAGCAGCGCCACTAGCGCCTATAATACGCAGTATTTT.

There are a few counts of this clone. The J gene is TRBJ1-6, the V gene TRBV6-5; TRBD1 agrees at 7 bases. This CDR3 has 15 residues. The ends lost 5 bases at V and 7 bases at J; junction bases unmatched: 8. Germline-derived CDR1 and CDR2 are MNHEY and SVGAGI. CDR3 amino acids: CASSPVGRGNSPLHF. The CDR3 region has the DNA TGTGCCAGCAGTCCCGTGGGCAGGGGGAATTCACCCCTCCACTTT.

This chain uses TRBV11-2 with TRBJ1-3; D gene ambiguous. CDR3 size: 16 residues. The germline V and J ends were trimmed by 0 bases and 4 bases, with 13 bases remaining between them. CDR1 and CDR2 (germline): SGHAT, FQNNGV. The CDR3 DNA sequence: TGTGCCAGCAGCTTAGATCCCCCGGGATTCGGAAACACCATATATTTT. Encoded protein: CASSLDPPGFGNTIYF.

This clone was counted a few times. The rearrangement links TRBV29-1 to TRBJ2-3, with a weak D call TRBD1 (6 bases). The germline CDR1 and CDR2 sequences are SQVTM and ANQGSEA. Deletions cut 3 bases from V and 0 bases from J, with 13 bases between. The CDR3 is made up of 15 amino acids. CDR3: CSVDFPDRSTDTQYF. Here the CDR3 DNA reads TGCAGCGTTGATTTCCCGGACAGAAGCACAGATACGCAGTATTTT.

A few counts support this clone. This sequence joins TRBV4-1 and TRBJ2-5; the match to TRBD1 covers 10 bases. The end of the DNA aligns better with TRBJ2-7, so the J call may be wrong. Germline V gene lookup returns CDR1 MGHRA and CDR2 YSYEKL. CDR3 length equals 14 residues. This CDR3 is CASSQGTGGDEQYF. In nucleotides, the CDR3 is TGCGCCAGCAGCCAAGGGACAGGGGGAGACGAGCAGTACTTC.

This chain links TRBV28 with TRBJ2-7; TRBD1 matches 8 bases. Germline V gene sequence: CDR1 MDHEN, CDR2 SYDVKM. The CDR3 has 15 amino acids. Losses at the gene ends were 5 bases for V and 6 bases for J; bases not matched to a gene: 12. In DNA form, the CDR3 reads TGTGCCAGCAGTCCCCTGACAGGGGTTGGCCTCGAGCAGTACTTC. The encoded protein is CASSPLTGVGLEQYF.

The rearrangement links TRBV5-4 to TRBJ1-5; D is unclear. The germline V and J ends were trimmed by 4 bases and 7 bases, with 12 bases remaining between them. Germline values: CDR1 SGHNT, CDR2 YYREEE (reference sequence). CDR3 length: 13 amino acids. The CDR3 sequence is CASSQHHGQPQHF. The CDR3 DNA reads TGTGCCAGCAGCCAACACCACGGGCAGCCCCAGCATTTT.

This chain joins TRBV29-1 and TRBJ2-4, with TRBD1 matching over 9 bases. The CDR3 has 13 residues. Looked up from germline, CDR1 is SQVTM and CDR2 is ANQGSEA. With V trimmed by 7 bases and J by 9 bases, 10 bases remained unmatched. The CDR3 sequence is CSAEWDREGIQYF. CDR3 nucleotides: TGCAGCGCCGAATGGGACAGGGAAGGCATTCAGTACTTC.